Reported below is one TCR beta chain. V was pared by 4 bases and J by 7 bases, with 9 bases of the junction left unmatched. The length of the CDR3 is 14 residues. Germline V gene lookup returns CDR1 SGHNT and CDR2 YENEEA. This sample was included in a study of blood T cell repertoires in COVID-19. Study context: Samples of COVID-19 (acute and convalescent) were obtained from the United States, Italy and Spain.

Method: immunoSEQ multiplex PCR; TCRdb's copy keeps in-frame clones and lacks some. The table shows 150,000 to 200,000 clones, with approximately 88% occurring only once. The material sequenced was PBMCs or T cells enriched from blood (not recorded which). This TCR was recovered from a woman in her fifties or sixties who had recovered from COVID-19. The chain uses TRBV11-3 and TRBJ2-7; TRBD2 matches at 8 bases. CDR3 sequence: CASSSGGEEGEQYF. The CDR3 region has the DNA TGTGCCAGCAGCTCCGGGGGGGAAGAAGGGGAGCAGTACTTC.